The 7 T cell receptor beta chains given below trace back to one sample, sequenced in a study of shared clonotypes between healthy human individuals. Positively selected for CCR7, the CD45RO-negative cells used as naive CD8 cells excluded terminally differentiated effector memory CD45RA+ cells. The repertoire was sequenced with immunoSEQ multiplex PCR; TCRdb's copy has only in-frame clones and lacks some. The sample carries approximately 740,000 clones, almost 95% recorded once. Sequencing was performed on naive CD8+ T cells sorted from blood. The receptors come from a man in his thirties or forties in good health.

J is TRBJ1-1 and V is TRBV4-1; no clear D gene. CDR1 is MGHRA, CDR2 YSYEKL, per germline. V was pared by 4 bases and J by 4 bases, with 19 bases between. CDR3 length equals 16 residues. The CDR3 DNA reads TGCGCCAGCAGCCCCGGGCCTTCAAATGGCGGCACTGAAGCTTTCTTT. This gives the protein CASSPGPSNGGTEAFF.

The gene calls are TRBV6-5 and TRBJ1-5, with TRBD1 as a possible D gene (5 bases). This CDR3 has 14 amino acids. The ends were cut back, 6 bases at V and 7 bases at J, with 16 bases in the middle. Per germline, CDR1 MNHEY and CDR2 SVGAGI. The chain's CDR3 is CASSSTESGQPQHF. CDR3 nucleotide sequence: TGTGCCAGCAGCTCGACAGAATCGGGCCAGCCCCAGCATTTT.

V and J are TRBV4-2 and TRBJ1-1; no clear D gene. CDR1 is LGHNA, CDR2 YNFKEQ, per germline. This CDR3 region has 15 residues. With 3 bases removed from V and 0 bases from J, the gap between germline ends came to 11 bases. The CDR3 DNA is TGTGCCAGCAGCCACGACGACCAAATGAACACTGAAGCTTTCTTT. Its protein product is CASSHDDQMNTEAFF.

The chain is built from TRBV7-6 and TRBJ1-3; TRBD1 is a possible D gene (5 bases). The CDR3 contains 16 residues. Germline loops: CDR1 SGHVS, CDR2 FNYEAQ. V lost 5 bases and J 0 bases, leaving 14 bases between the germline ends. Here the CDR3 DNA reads TGTGCCAGCAGCACGACAGCGACGAGCTCTGGAAACACCATATATTTT. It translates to CASSTTATSSGNTIYF.

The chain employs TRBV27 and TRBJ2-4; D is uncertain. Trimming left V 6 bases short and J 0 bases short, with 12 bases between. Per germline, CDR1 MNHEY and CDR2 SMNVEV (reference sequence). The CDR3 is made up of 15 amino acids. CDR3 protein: CASSIGWRAKNIQYF. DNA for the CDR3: TGTGCCAGCAGCATAGGTTGGCGAGCCAAAAACATTCAGTACTTC.

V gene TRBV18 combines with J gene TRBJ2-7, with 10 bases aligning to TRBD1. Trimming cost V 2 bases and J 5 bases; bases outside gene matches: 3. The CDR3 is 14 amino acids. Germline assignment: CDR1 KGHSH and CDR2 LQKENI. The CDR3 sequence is CASSPGTGAHEQYF. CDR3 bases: TGTGCCAGCTCACCAGGGACAGGGGCACACGAGCAGTACTTC.

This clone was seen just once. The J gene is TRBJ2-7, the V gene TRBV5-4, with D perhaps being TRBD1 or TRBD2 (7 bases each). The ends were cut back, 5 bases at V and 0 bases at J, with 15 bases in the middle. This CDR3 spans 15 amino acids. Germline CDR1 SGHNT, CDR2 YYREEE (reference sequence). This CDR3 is CASRGGTASSYEQYF. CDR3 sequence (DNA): TGTGCCAGCAGGGGAGGGACAGCCAGCTCCTACGAGCAGTACTTC.